This TCR beta chain was sequenced in a study of blood T cells in healthy people across ages. Study results and limitations: Measured against age, TCR beta diversity per million T cells decreased in a roughly linear manner.

The CDR3 runs to 15 residues. Germline V gene lookup returns CDR1 ENHRY and CDR2 SYGVKD. J lost 4 bases, V lost 4 bases, and 4 bases had no gene match. This clonotype appeared a few times. What it binds is not known. PCR was performed a second time for roughly 7 to 11 cycles using a sample-barcoded 5' primer and a J-beta primer mix. From each sample, at least 2.5 million paired-end reads containing CDR3 were obtained. In TCRdb, the 5' RACE reads were re-called with MiXCR into one record per CDR3 protein. The data show hundreds of thousands of distinct CDR3 sequences, about 25% seen once. Another study also made use of these data, one on T cells of mothers and their children. Per that paper: It was through the M1S primer of the second PCR that sample barcodes and 2-4 random nucleotides were added. Each mother yielded more than 8 million TCR beta CDR3 reads. Each child yielded about 3 million reads.

The sequence derives from a boy aged 10-17 years in good health. What was sequenced was blood. This chain joins TRBV10-3 and TRBJ2-5, with TRBD2 matching over 12 bases. The CDR3 protein is CAISGPGLAGETQYF. CDR3 bases: TGTGCCATCAGTGGGCCGGGACTAGCGGGAGAGACCCAGTACTTC.